This T cell receptor (beta chain) was sequenced in a study of T cells in Graves' hyperthyroidism and ophthalmopathy. The CDR3 regions of TCR beta were amplified from RNA transcripts. During a first-round RT-PCR of the TCR CDR3, the HTBI primer set was used. TCRdb called the multiplex PCR reads again in MiXCR, with one record for every CDR3 protein. The sample consists of 650,000 to 800,000 distinct CDR3 sequences, nearly 45% of them appearing once. This clonotype was counted at least ten times. The CDR3 totals 14 residues. V lost 5 bases and J lost 4, with 14 bases in between. CDR1 and CDR2 (germline): SNHLY, FYNNEI.

The clonotype was recovered from an adult man with Graves' disease, either hyperthyroidism or ophthalmopathy (not recorded which). What was sequenced was peripheral blood or thyroid tissue (not recorded which). The V and J genes are TRBV2 and TRBJ1-1; D not certain. CDR3 sequence: CASSSVAAPTEAFF. The CDR3 nucleotides read TGTGCCAGCAGTAGCGTAGCGGCCCCCACTGAAGCTTTCTTT. The whole variable domain, filled in from reference TRBV2 and TRBJ1-1, reads EPEVTQTPSHQVTQMGQEVILRCVPISNHLYFYWYRQILGQKVEFLVSFYNNEISEKSEIFDDQFSVERPDGSNFTLKIRSTKLEDSAMYFCASSSVAAPTEAFFGQGTRLTVV.